The T cell receptor beta chain described here comes from a study of T cells expressing NK-cell markers. The overall study: Sorted CD3+CD56+NKG2C+, CD3+CD56+NKG2C- and CD3+CD56-NKG2C+ T-cell subsets were beta-chain profiled.

The CDR3 consists of 16 residues. Whole-study findings and limits: In a few donors, dominant clonotypes made up about 25-60.1% of CD3+CD56-NKG2C+ cells. In a handful of donors, dominant CD3+CD56+NKG2C+ clones formed 1.0-7.0% of CD8+ cells.

UMIs accompanied the 5'RACE template switching by which TCR beta cDNA was made. TCRdb reprocessed the 5' RACE reads and stores each CDR3 protein as one record, lacking DNA. The specimen's table records some 190,000 distinct CDR3 sequences. On this clonotype itself: Its cognate antigen is unknown.

This TCR came from a man between 18 and 69 years old in good health. This chain links TRBV12-2 with TRBJ1-2; TCRdb names TRBD1, which stays unverified in the absence of DNA. TRBV12-2 is assigned pseudogene status. The sample consisted of blood T cells: a sorted CD56 or NKG2C T cell subset, CD4+ or CD8+ T cells, or bulk PBMC T cells (not recorded which). The CDR3 reads CASRSDWGRRPEGYTF.